This T cell receptor (beta chain) was recovered during a study of blood T cell repertoires in COVID-19 (dated by TCRdb to about 2020). In terms of the full investigation: The collaborator samples originated in the United States, Italy and Spain and spanned the acute and convalescent phases of COVID-19. A de-identified subject ID, COVID-19 status, age in years and sex were almost always included in the sample metadata. Deeply sampled blood TCRbeta repertoires from subjects exposed to, actively infected with, or recovered from COVID-19 were included in the dataset. Where available, HLA class I and class II types were obtained from metadata supplied by the sample provider rather than from assay-based typing. The material from the prospective study consisted of cDNA or gDNA derived from T cells, B-cell-depleted T cells, or PBMCs. Samples came from the ongoing ImmuneRACE study (first 160 participants) plus 1,254 subjects from 6 global collaborators. The repertoires were made available in a free public database intended to serve as a resource for research on the immune response to SARS-CoV-2.

The study at large found these results: Clinical and demographic metadata were provided uncurated, with the amount varying by source and participant.

Spanning cysteine to phenylalanine, the CDR3 consists of 14 amino acids. The read is trimmed to its CDR3 DNA, 42 bases read in frame from base 1. Trimming at the junction amounts to 6 bases on V and 4 bases on J, and the germline ends lie 10 bases apart. CDR1 and CDR2 were assigned from the germline V gene as MDHEN and SYDVKM. In the case of this clone: Its antigen is currently not known. Base qualities were left out, and no much larger clone turns up one base away.

TCRbeta CDR3 regions were amplified from genomic DNA by means of the immunoSEQ Assay, a bias-controlled multiplex PCR. As for how the authors treated the data: Within the assay, amplification of reference gene primers was used to estimate how many nucleated cells each sample contained. To quantify the absolute abundance of each unique TCRbeta CDR3 rearrangement, sequence reads were collapsed and filtered. For each sample, productive Simpson clonality was calculated as the square root of Simpson's diversity index over productive rearrangements. The source is immuneACCESS, and TCRdb retained only in-frame sequences with V and J called. Part of the clones is not carried over; for the studies checked, unresolved V genes explain less than half of this, and the remainder is unexplained. That table furnishes V, J and clone size, whereas the DNA furnished D and trimming. For this sample there are about 280,000 clones; about four fifths appear just once. About 5% of the sample is taken by the ten largest.

Enrolling through a virtual design, the prospective study's participants ranged in age from roughly 18 to 89 years and lived across roughly 23 United States geographic areas. To assign participants to cohorts, the prospective study relied on clinical history that participants themselves reported in a screening survey and a study questionnaire. A participant counted as exposed if, within 2 weeks of entering the study, that participant had been in contact with someone who had a PCR-confirmed or clinician-diagnosed COVID-19 case. In the prospective study, mobile phlebotomists collected whole blood, serum and a nasopharyngeal or oropharyngeal swab from each participant. Additional blood draws and questionnaires over an approximately 2-month period could optionally be provided by prospective study participants. Before DNA extraction, blood samples from the prospective study were shipped at room temperature or frozen.

The rearranged chain carries TRBV28 and TRBJ1-6, and perhaps TRBD1 as D gene, on 6 matching bases. Sequencing input: PBMCs or T cells enriched from blood (not recorded which). This clonotype was sampled from a man aged 35 to 55 who had been exposed to COVID-19. The CDR3 in this case is CASSSGQYNSPLHF. The nucleotide sequence is TGTGCCAGCAGCTCAGGACAGTATAATTCACCCCTCCACTTT.